This TCR beta chain was sequenced during a study of beta chain features in type 1 diabetes (dated by TCRdb to 2017 to 2018). With regard to the full study: Patients and healthy donors did not differ in mean age, gender distribution, total cell number or subset yield. A total of 90 million to 120 million sorted cells were examined across all samples, and a strong correlation was observed between cell number per subset and RNA yield. The study compared TCRB repertoires of sorted circulating CD4+ T cell subsets between recently diagnosed type 1 diabetes patients and matched healthy donors. Naive and central memory subsets were obtained from all 30 or so donors, but regulatory and stem cell-like memory subsets were isolated from only 8 patients and roughly eight healthy donors.

As concerns this clone: Its cognate antigen has yet to be identified. Base qualities are not provided; no much larger clone lies one nucleotide away.

The entire amount of isolated RNA was reverse transcribed using the High Capacity cDNA Reverse Transcription Kit, so the sequenced TCRB transcripts were expressed ones. Deep immunoSEQ sequencing was applied to naive, central memory and regulatory T cell samples, giving an average of roughly 3.6 million total reads per sample. Sorted cells were lysed in RLT buffer and RNA was extracted with DNase-treated RNeasy Micro or Mini kits, depending on cell number. To prevent cross-contamination, each cell subset was processed individually, whereas patient and healthy donor samples were processed jointly. TCRB sequences were amplified from cDNA with the immunoSEQ multiplex PCR, producing 87-bp fragments spanning the CDR3 region. The amplicons were sequenced using the Illumina HiSeq platform. The paper's data handling went like this. PCR bias was computationally corrected using synthetic template baselines, reads within Hamming distance 2 were collapsed, and singletons that could not be merged were discarded. Reads were aligned against IMGT to assign V, D and J genes, CDR3 length and insertions or deletions at six rearrangement sites. Within each subset, clonotype counts were normalized to the number of sorted cells before true diversity and Gini coefficients were calculated with the tcR R package. The overlap coefficient, calculated on TCRB nucleotide sequences, was used to measure repertoire sharing. Out-of-frame TCRB sequences from naive cells were analyzed as a proxy for the pre-selection repertoire. Held by TCRdb, this immuneACCESS table contains in-frame sequences only and omits some clones. Under half of the omission traces to an unresolved V gene where checked; the cause of the rest is unknown. D and trimming were read from the DNA, whereas the V and J calls and clone size are those reported in that table. In this sample the table shows about 300,000 clones, about 13% of which occur a single time. About 0.015% of the sample rests with the top ten.

Points the paper makes about the study in general: Patients with type 1 diabetes made fewer insertions and deleted more nucleotides at VDJ recombination sites, implying thymic rearrangement abnormalities. HLA sub-analyses involved small numbers of individuals, so any influence of HLA type on TCRB rearrangement remained unresolved. A moderate but significant shortening of TCRB CDR3 length was observed in type 1 diabetes patients in all four CD4+ subsets. Shorter templates might be favored by PCR, yet because patient and control samples were amplified and corrected together, any such skew would affect both groups equally. Naive, central memory and regulatory TCRB repertoires appeared more similar among patients than among healthy donors. Because cDNA was sequenced instead of genomic DNA, activated cells with high expression could be over-represented, although the groups did not differ in activation or CD3 levels.

Each donor gave one peripheral blood draw, approximately 110 mL on average, collected into heparinised tubes. A BD FACSAria II and a panel including CD45RO, CCR7, CD25, CD127, CD95 and CD27 were used to sort naive, central memory, regulatory and stem cell-like memory CD4+ T cells. Purity was above 95% for every sorted population. Right away, PBMCs were isolated by Lymphoprep density gradient centrifugation and were stained directly, with no culture step. Samples were stained and sorted in pairs, with one healthy donor and one patient per experiment, so that batch effects were minimized. From its cysteine to its phenylalanine, the CDR3 spans 14 amino acids. The DNA shown is the 42-base CDR3, in frame from base 1. V has 7 bases trimmed and J has 2 bases trimmed; junction bases matching no gene number 7. Looking up the germline V gene yields CDR1 ENHRY and CDR2 SYGVKD.

This sequence originates from a woman in her late teens or twenties with type 1 diabetes. This sequence uses TRBV10-3 and TRBJ2-5, and TRBD1 matches 7 of the central bases. Sequences were obtained from naive CD4+ T cells from blood. The cell subset or site label, as the study defines it: true naive CD4+ T cells. The encoded CDR3 is CAIIGTDKQETQYF. At the DNA level, the sequence is TGTGCCATCATCGGGACAGATAAACAAGAGACCCAGTACTTC.